Only one count was recorded for the clone carrying this TCR beta chain. As yet, its antigen is unknown. The data were taken from a study of blood T cells in healthy people across ages. Study-wide findings and caveats: Older individuals had lower TCR beta diversity per million T cells (the decline was roughly linear).

Trimming cost V 4 bases and J 3 bases, with 11 bases left between them. CDR1 SNHLY and CDR2 FYNNEI come from the germline V gene. This CDR3 contains 14 residues. With a J-beta primer mix and a sample-barcoded 5' primer, a second PCR ran about 6 to 11 cycles. TCRdb processed the 5' RACE reads anew with MiXCR; each CDR3 protein has one entry. The table records hundreds of thousands of distinct CDR3 sequences, roughly 43% of them present only once. The V and J genes are TRBV2 and TRBJ2-3; possibly TRBD1 for D (6 bases). The source of this sequence is a young man in good health. The source material was blood. The CDR3 bases are TGTGCCAGCAGTGGGGTCAGGGGAACAGATACGCAGTATTTT. It translates to CASSGVRGTDTQYF. The whole variable domain, remainder taken from reference TRBV2 and TRBJ2-3, is EPEVTQTPSHQVTQMGQEVILRCVPISNHLYFYWYRQILGQKVEFLVSFYNNEISEKSEIFDDQFSVERPDGSNFTLKIRSTKLEDSAMYFCASSGVRGTDTQYFGPGTRLTVL.